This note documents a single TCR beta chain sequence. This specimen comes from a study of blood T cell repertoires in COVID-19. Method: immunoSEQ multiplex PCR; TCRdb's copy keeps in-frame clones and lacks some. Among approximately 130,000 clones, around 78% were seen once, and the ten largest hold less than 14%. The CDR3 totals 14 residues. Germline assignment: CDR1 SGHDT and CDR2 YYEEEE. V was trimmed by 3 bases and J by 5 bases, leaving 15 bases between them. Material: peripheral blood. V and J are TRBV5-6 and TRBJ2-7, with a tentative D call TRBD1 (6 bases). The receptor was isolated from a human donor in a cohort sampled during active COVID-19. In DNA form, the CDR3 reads TGTGCCAGCAGCTCGCCGACAGGCACCCACGAGCAGTACTTC. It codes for CASSSPTGTHEQYF.